What follows is one TCR beta chain and its context. The antigen remains unidentified. This sample is drawn from a study of T cell responses to AZD1222 COVID-19 vaccine. Whole-study results and caveats: Nearly half of the spike-specific TCRs reportedly recognize variant regions that carry no mutations. Donors were largely white British and mainly female; clonal diversity was possibly underestimated. AZD1222 recipients seropositive at baseline numbered only five to seven. Regions 160-218 and 743-854 held dominance among vaccine-associated CD4 TCRs, which spanned spike.

The protocol was immunoSEQ multiplex PCR, while the TCRdb copy is restricted to in-frame clones and leaves out a portion. The table has tens of thousands of clones, around 86% seen once; the top ten hold 18%. The CDR3 sequence is 13 residues long. V lost 3 bases and J 6 bases, leaving 11 bases between the germline ends. CDR1 is LNHDA and CDR2 is SQIVND in the germline V gene (reference sequence). The chain couples TRBV19 to TRBJ1-2; no firm D call. Sample: peripheral blood, taken 28 days after the second AZD1222 dose. The source of this sequence is an adult who received the AZD1222 COVID-19 vaccine. The CDR3 loop is CASSIGPLDGYTF. CDR3 coding DNA: TGTGCCAGTAGTATCGGACCTCTCGATGGCTACACCTTC.